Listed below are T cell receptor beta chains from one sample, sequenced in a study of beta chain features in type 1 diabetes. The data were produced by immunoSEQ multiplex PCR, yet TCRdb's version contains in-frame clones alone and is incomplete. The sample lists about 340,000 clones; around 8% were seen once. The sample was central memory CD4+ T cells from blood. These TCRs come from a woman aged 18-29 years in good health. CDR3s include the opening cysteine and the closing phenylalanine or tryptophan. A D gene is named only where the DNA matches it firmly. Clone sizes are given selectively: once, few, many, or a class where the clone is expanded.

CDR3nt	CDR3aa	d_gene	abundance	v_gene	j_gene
TGTGCCAGCACCCCAGGAAGAACAATTTTAACCGGGGAGCTGTTTTTT	CASTPGRTILTGELFF	.	few	TRBV21-1	TRBJ2-2
TGCAGCGTCCGGCAACTGAACACTGAAGCTTTCTTT	CSVRQLNTEAFF	.	.	TRBV29-1	TRBJ1-1
TGTGCCAGCAGTTACCCAAGAACGGGGGGCACTGAAGCTTTCTTT	CASSYPRTGGTEAFF	.	few	TRBV6-6	TRBJ1-1
TGTGCCAGCACCCCTGCCGGAGCGCTTGGTAATGAAAAACTGTTTTTT	CASTPAGALGNEKLFF	.	many	TRBV7-9	TRBJ1-4
TGTGCCAGCAGTTTATCCGCCACCGGGACACGGGGACGGGAGACCCAGTACTTC	CASSLSATGTRGRETQYF	.	few	TRBV27	TRBJ2-5
TGTGCCAGCAGCCAAATGGGCACCAGCTCTGGAAACACCATATATTTT	CASSQMGTSSGNTIYF	.	.	TRBV4-2	TRBJ1-3
TGTGCCAGCAGCAAAGACAGCTCTAATGAAAAACTGTTTTTT	CASSKDSSNEKLFF	.	many	TRBV2	TRBJ1-4
TGTGCCAGCAGCGTGAGGCTAGCCTACACAGATACGCAGTATTTT	CASSVRLAYTDTQYF	.	.	TRBV9	TRBJ2-3
TGTGCCACCAGCAACAGTAGATCCCTGTCTAGTAAATTGTACAATGAGCAGTTCTTC	CATSNSRSLSSKLYNEQFF	.	few	TRBV15	TRBJ2-1
TGTGCCAGCAGTTACTCCTTGGGGCGCGAGCAGTACTTC	CASSYSLGREQYF	.	.	TRBV6-5	TRBJ2-7
TGTGCCAGCAGCTTAACGGGAATCACAGATACGCAGTATTTT	CASSLTGITDTQYF	.	few	TRBV7-3	TRBJ2-3
TGTGCCAGTAGTATGGGACTAGCGGGGACCTACGAGCAGTACTTC	CASSMGLAGTYEQYF	TRBD2	few	TRBV19	TRBJ2-7
TGTGCCAGCAGCTCCATTAGCGGGAGGTCCACCTACGAGCAGTACTTC	CASSSISGRSTYEQYF	TRBD2	few	TRBV7-9	TRBJ2-7
TGTGCCAGCTCTCCGCCCTTACGGACGGCGAACACTGAAGCTTTCTTT	CASSPPLRTANTEAFF	.	few	TRBV18	TRBJ1-1
TGTGCCAGCAGCCAAGATCTTGGGGAACCTCGTTCTGATGAGCAGTTCTTC	CASSQDLGEPRSDEQFF	.	many	TRBV14	TRBJ2-1
TGTGCCAGCTCTCCAGGATCCGAAAAACTGTTTTTT	CASSPGSEKLFF	.	.	TRBV18	TRBJ1-4
TGCGCCAGCAGCTTCGATGAGACCCAGTACTTC	CASSFDETQYF	.	.	TRBV5-1	TRBJ2-5
TGTGCCAGCAGCCTTCGGACAGGGGGCTATGGGTCTGAGACCCAGTACTTC	CASSLRTGGYGSETQYF	TRBD1	.	TRBV5-6	TRBJ2-5
TGTGCCAGCAGCTTAGCGGGGGGTGAAGCTTTCTTT	CASSLAGGEAFF	.	.	TRBV11-2	TRBJ1-1
TGTGCCAGCAGTTTATCGGGACGGGGGCAGGGCTATGGCTACACCTTC	CASSLSGRGQGYGYTF	.	many	TRBV27	TRBJ1-2
TGTGCCAGCAGCTTGGAGGGCCGGAAAAGGATGCAGTACTTC	CASSLEGRKRMQYF	.	.	TRBV5-6	TRBJ2-7
TGTGCCAGCAGCTCTAGCGGCTCCTACAATGAGCAGTTCTTC	CASSSSGSYNEQFF	TRBD2	.	TRBV9	TRBJ2-1
TGTGCCAGCAGCTTAAATCCTCTCTTTTCGTCGCCGCAGTATTTT	CASSLNPLFSSPQYF	.	few	TRBV7-3	TRBJ2-3
TGTGCCAGCAGCCGGGACACCGCTAGCACAGATACGCAGTATTTT	CASSRDTASTDTQYF	.	few	TRBV7-2	TRBJ2-3
TGTGCCAGCAGCTCACAGTTCGGGTTCTACGAGCAGTACTTC	CASSSQFGFYEQYF	.	few	TRBV7-2	TRBJ2-7
TGTGCCAGCAGCAAGCGGGCGGGCGACAGCACAGATACGCAGTATTTT	CASSKRAGDSTDTQYF	.	few	TRBV21-1	TRBJ2-3
TGCGCCAGCAGCGCGGGACAAGAATCCTACGAGCAGTACTTC	CASSAGQESYEQYF	.	.	TRBV5-1	TRBJ2-7
TGTGCCAGCAGCTCCGTACGGGGGGACGAGCAGTACTTC	CASSSVRGDEQYF	TRBD2	few	TRBV28	TRBJ2-7
TGTGCCAGCAGCCCGATAGGCCGGGACTACTCCTACGAGCAGTACTTC	CASSPIGRDYSYEQYF	TRBD2	.	TRBV11-2	TRBJ2-7
TGTGCCATCAGTGAGGGACAGGGCAATGAGCAGTTCTTC	CAISEGQGNEQFF	TRBD1	few	TRBV10-3	TRBJ2-1
TGTGCCAGTAGTTCGCAGACAGTCGGCTCTGGAAACACCATATATTTT	CASSSQTVGSGNTIYF	.	.	TRBV19	TRBJ1-3
TGTGCCAGCAGCGGACGGACAGGGGCCCCCTATGGCTACACCTTC	CASSGRTGAPYGYTF	TRBD1	.	TRBV13	TRBJ1-2
TGTGCCAGCAGCCAGGTCACTACGGGGGGAGGAGCCGAGCAGTACTTC	CASSQVTTGGGAEQYF	TRBD2	.	TRBV4-2	TRBJ2-7
TGCGCCAGCAGCCAAGATGTTTACGGGGAGCTGTTTTTT	CASSQDVYGELFF	.	many	TRBV4-3	TRBJ2-2
TGTGCCAGCAAGGGCAGCTCCTACAATGAGCAGTTCTTC	CASKGSSYNEQFF	.	few	TRBV2	TRBJ2-1
TGTGCCAGCAGTTTATCGTTTAACCCAGGAAACACCATATATTTT	CASSLSFNPGNTIYF	.	.	TRBV27	TRBJ1-3
TGCGCCAGCAGCTACAACCGGGAAGAGCAGTACTTC	CASSYNREEQYF	.	many	TRBV5-1	TRBJ2-7
TGTGCCAGCAGCACGAACGGGATCCCTAAGGGGTACGAGCAGTACTTC	CASSTNGIPKGYEQYF	.	.	TRBV5-6	TRBJ2-7
TGTGCCAGCTCACCACCTTCTGGTGACTCTGGAAACACCATATATTTT	CASSPPSGDSGNTIYF	.	many	TRBV18	TRBJ1-3
TGCGCCAGCAGCCAAGATCGCGGGTCCGCAGAGACCCAGTACTTC	CASSQDRGSAETQYF	.	.	TRBV4-3	TRBJ2-5
TGTGCCAGCAGCCAAGTTGGAAGGGGGTCTAGCACAGATACGCAGTATTTT	CASSQVGRGSSTDTQYF	.	few	TRBV4-2	TRBJ2-3
TGTGCCAGCAGCTGGGGCCCAGAGGGCACAGATACGCAGTATTTT	CASSWGPEGTDTQYF	.	few	TRBV7-2	TRBJ2-3
TGTGCCAGCAGGGGGGGGCGGTTAGCCTACGAGCAGTACTTC	CASRGGRLAYEQYF	.	.	TRBV6-6	TRBJ2-7